Listed below are T cell receptor beta chains from one sample, sequenced in a study of monozygotic twins with inflammatory bowel disease. TCRdb re-called the 5' RACE reads, yielding one record per CDR3 amino acid sequence without DNA. The ten most abundant clones cover approximately 5.9% of a sample with about 300,000 distinct CDR3 sequences. Specimen: blood. The receptors were sampled from a human donor with ulcerative colitis or Crohn's disease, or a healthy co-twin of an affected twin (not recorded which). Both conserved end residues are part of each CDR3. Fields, in order: J gene, V gene, CDR3 protein.

TRBJ2-3	TRBV9	CASSGTGSTDTQYF
TRBJ1-5	TRBV12-3/TRBV12-4	CASSFSQGNANQPQHF
TRBJ2-7	TRBV21-1	CASGTSALPYEQYF
TRBJ2-2	TRBV20-1	CSASPPTSGRSFPGELFF
TRBJ1-1	TRBV29-1	CSVVPVTEAFF
TRBJ2-7	TRBV20-1	CSANNLGGFGVNEQYF
TRBJ2-5	TRBV29-1	CSVFKESSETQYF
TRBJ1-2	TRBV15	CATSQSRQGTYGYTF
TRBJ2-3	TRBV7-2	CASSLEQGGGTDTQYF
TRBJ2-1	TRBV19	CASSPGGRQGYNEQFF
TRBJ1-5	TRBV7-9	CASSPSSGLNQPQHF
TRBJ2-1	TRBV12-3/TRBV12-4	CASTPGGSSNNEQFF
TRBJ2-1	TRBV3-1	CASTASERGLAGFYNEQFF
TRBJ1-1	TRBV24-1	CATSDLGQGAFF
TRBJ1-1	TRBV29-1	CSVAGQNSNTEAFF
TRBJ1-6	TRBV11-2	CASSLSDSGGSPLHF
TRBJ2-7	TRBV29-1	CSVGVDRYEQYF
TRBJ2-5	TRBV7-2	CASCRFDDWETQYF
TRBJ2-4	TRBV15	CATSSRDPLAKNIQYF
TRBJ2-7	TRBV20-1	CSANPRTEQYF
TRBJ2-7	TRBV7-6	CASSSDLTTGGSSYEQYF
TRBJ2-2	TRBV19	CASSDVYSRGATNTGELFF
TRBJ2-6	TRBV11-3	CASSSVGAGANVLTF
TRBJ2-7	TRBV7-9	CASSVSGTMEQYF
TRBJ1-3	TRBV27	CASSPSPPRAGNTIYF
TRBJ2-1	TRBV5-1	CASSLALGLGEQFF
TRBJ2-5	TRBV30	CAWGVSETQYF
TRBJ2-2	TRBV11-2	CASSLDWGGTGELFF
TRBJ1-2	TRBV7-9	CASSFAGFNYGYTF
TRBJ1-3	TRBV30	CACKSRTGLLDGNTIYF
TRBJ2-5	TRBV2	CASTLGPGGQETQYF
TRBJ2-7	TRBV4-3	CASSQIGQGSVEQYF
TRBJ2-4	TRBV6-2/TRBV6-3	CASSSVLNLAKNIQYF
TRBJ2-7	TRBV28	CASSSGLLEQYF
TRBJ2-6	TRBV12-3/TRBV12-4	CASRWTGESSGANVLTF
TRBJ2-2	TRBV12-3/TRBV12-4	CASSDRGSNTGELFF
TRBJ2-3	TRBV19	CASSRQGDTQYF
TRBJ2-3	TRBV20-1	CSASGLYTQYF
TRBJ2-7	TRBV11-2	CASSSRQILAGEFYEQYF
TRBJ1-1	TRBV7-2	CASSPGKNTEAFF
TRBJ2-5	TRBV4-2	CASSQETAGGETQYF
TRBJ2-7	TRBV7-2	CASSFSQGAGEQYF
TRBJ1-2	TRBV14	CASSPRDGSYGYTF
TRBJ1-1	TRBV7-9	CASSFSAASGEAFF
TRBJ2-7	TRBV6-2/TRBV6-3	CASSETDEQYF
TRBJ1-5	TRBV7-2	CASQPGGPNQPQHF
TRBJ2-7	TRBV5-4	CASSNGLADYEQYF
TRBJ2-2	TRBV18	CASSPLWSNTGELFF
TRBJ2-7	TRBV30	CAWTSGSSYEQYF
TRBJ1-4	TRBV20-1	CSAKPVDEKLFF